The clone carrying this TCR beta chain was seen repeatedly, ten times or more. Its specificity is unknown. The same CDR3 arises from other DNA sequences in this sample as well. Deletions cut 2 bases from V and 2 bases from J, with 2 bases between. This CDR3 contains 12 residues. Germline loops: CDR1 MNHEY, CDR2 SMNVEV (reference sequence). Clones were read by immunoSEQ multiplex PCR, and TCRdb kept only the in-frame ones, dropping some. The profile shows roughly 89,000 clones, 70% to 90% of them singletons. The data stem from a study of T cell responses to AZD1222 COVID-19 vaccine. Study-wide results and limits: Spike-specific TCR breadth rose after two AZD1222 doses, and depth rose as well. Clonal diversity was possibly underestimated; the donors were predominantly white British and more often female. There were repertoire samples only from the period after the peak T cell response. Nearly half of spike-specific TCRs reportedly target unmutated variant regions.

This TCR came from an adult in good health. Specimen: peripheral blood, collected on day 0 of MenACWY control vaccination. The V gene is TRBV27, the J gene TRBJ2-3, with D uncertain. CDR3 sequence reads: CASSLPTDTQYF. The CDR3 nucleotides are TGTGCCAGCAGTTTACCCACAGATACGCAGTATTTT.